This is a list of T cell receptor beta chains from one sample in a study of vaccination effects on CD4 cells after COVID-19. Produced via immunoSEQ multiplex PCR; TCRdb's table is partial and in-frame only. There are about 46,000 clones in the sample; 60% to 80% occur only once, and about 9% lies in the top ten. Their target antigens are unknown. Sequencing was performed on CD4+ T cells from PBMCs cultured without peptide, taken before COVID-19 vaccination. These receptors were obtained from a human donor who had a prior SARS-CoV-2 infection. CDR3s include the opening cysteine and the closing phenylalanine or tryptophan. A D gene is named only where the DNA matches it firmly. Only part of the rows carry a size: once, few, many, or a class if the clone is expanded.

d_call clone_size j_call v_call cdr3_nt cdr3_aa
TRBD1 . TRBJ1-1 TRBV19 TGTGCCAGTAGTATAGATTGGGACAGGAACACTGAAGCTTTCTTT CASSIDWDRNTEAFF
TRBD2 . TRBJ2-3 TRBV5-5 TGTGCCAGCAGTAGAAACGGGGGGGCAGGAGATACGCAGTATTTT CASSRNGGAGDTQYF
TRBD2 . TRBJ2-7 TRBV3-1/TRBV3-2 TGTGCCAGCAGCCGCCCGACTAGCGGGACTTACGAGCAGTACTTC CASSRPTSGTYEQYF
TRBD1 . TRBJ2-7 TRBV5-4 TGTGCCAGCAGCTTGGGACAGGGCTGGGACGAGCAGTACTTC CASSLGQGWDEQYF
. few TRBJ1-6 TRBV30 TGTGCCTGGAGTGTGAGGGGGGATTCACCCCTCCACTTT CAWSVRGDSPLHF
. once TRBJ1-4 TRBV5-5 TGTGCCAGCAGCTTGGGCCCTGGAGAGGGAAAACTGTTTTTT CASSLGPGEGKLFF
TRBD2 . TRBJ2-1 TRBV6-5 TGTGCCAGCCATCCCAGCGGGGGGGCCTGGAATGAGCAGTTCTTC CASHPSGGAWNEQFF
TRBD2 . TRBJ2-7 TRBV11-2 TGTGCCAGCAGCTTAGTGACTAGCGGGAGGATTGGGGACGAGCAGTACTTC CASSLVTSGRIGDEQYF
TRBD1 once TRBJ1-5 TRBV6-4 TGTGCCAGCAGTGACCCTAAACCGGGACAGGGACCTAATCAGCCCCAGCATTTT CASSDPKPGQGPNQPQHF
. few TRBJ2-5 TRBV3-1/TRBV3-2 TGTGCCAGCAGCCAGCGGGGTCGCGGGACCCAGTACTTC CASSQRGRGTQYF
. once TRBJ1-1 TRBV3-1/TRBV3-2 TGTGCCAGCAGCCAAGGGGGCAGGGGGAACACTGAAGCTTTCTTT CASSQGGRGNTEAFF
. . TRBJ1-4 TRBV7-9 TGTGCCAGCAGCTTAGTTCAGGGCACGGGAGAAAAACTGTTTTTT CASSLVQGTGEKLFF
. once TRBJ1-6 TRBV6-5 TGTGCCAGCAGTTACCGGGACTGGCACTCACCCCTCCACTTT CASSYRDWHSPLHF
TRBD1 once TRBJ1-2 TRBV5-6 TGTGCCAGCAGCTTTACCCGGGACAGCTATGGCTACACCTTC CASSFTRDSYGYTF
. . TRBJ2-5 TRBV9 TGTGCCAGCAGCGTAGGTGGGACCACCCAAGAGACCCAGTACTTC CASSVGGTTQETQYF
. . TRBJ1-6 TRBV19 TGTGCCAGTAGTATGCAGGTCTATAATTCACCCCTCCACTTT CASSMQVYNSPLHF
. . TRBJ1-5 TRBV10-3 TGTGCCATCAGTGAGTATAGGGGGGGTGGTCAGCCCCAGCATTTT CAISEYRGGGQPQHF
TRBD1 . TRBJ1-4 TRBV3-1/TRBV3-2 TGTGCCAGCAGCCCGCCAGGGGGGATTAATGAAAAACTGTTTTTT CASSPPGGINEKLFF
TRBD1 . TRBJ1-3 TRBV9 TGTGCCAGCAGCGTGTCTGGGACAGCCCTCTCTGGAAACACCATATATTTT CASSVSGTALSGNTIYF
. . TRBJ1-1 TRBV5-1 TGCGCCAGCAGCTCGACAGTCTCGAACACTGAAGCTTTCTTT CASSSTVSNTEAFF
. . TRBJ2-2 TRBV27 TGTGCCAGCAGTCCCTTCCCTGGGGAGCTGTTTTTT CASSPFPGELFF
. . TRBJ1-1 TRBV9 TGTGCCAGCAGCGTAGTTGGGGGGCCGGCTTTCTTT CASSVVGGPAFF
. . TRBJ1-2 TRBV7-2 TGTGCCAGCAGCCTTGACAGTTTCCGGGGCTACACCTTC CASSLDSFRGYTF
. . TRBJ1-3 TRBV7-9 TGTGCCAGCAGCTTAAAGGATTCCACCATATATTTT CASSLKDSTIYF
. few TRBJ1-2 TRBV5-1 TGCGCCAGCAGCCCGGGGGACCGGGAGATCTATGGCTACACCTTC CASSPGDREIYGYTF
. . TRBJ2-1 TRBV7-9 TGTGCCAGCAGCTCAACCGTATACAGCGGATACAATGAGCAGTTCTTC CASSSTVYSGYNEQFF
TRBD1 few TRBJ2-2 TRBV2 TGTGCCAGCACTAGGGACAGGGTTAACACCGGGGAGCTGTTTTTT CASTRDRVNTGELFF
. . TRBJ2-2 TRBV18 TGTGCCAGCTCGATTGATCCCGGGGCCGGGGAGCTGTTTTTT CASSIDPGAGELFF
TRBD2 . TRBJ2-1 TRBV24-1 TGTGCCACCAGTGAGGCGGGGGGGCGATACAATGAGCAGTTCTTC CATSEAGGRYNEQFF
. . TRBJ2-5 TRBV18 TGTGCCAGCTCCCATGGACACTTACAAGAGACCCAGTACTTC CASSHGHLQETQYF
. . TRBJ1-6 TRBV19 TGTGCCAGTAGTCAGATTAATTCACCCCTCCACTTT CASSQINSPLHF
TRBD2 . TRBJ2-3 TRBV7-8 TGTGCCAGCAGCCGGGGCGGGAGCGCAGATACGCAGTATTTT CASSRGGSADTQYF
TRBD2 . TRBJ2-1 TRBV5-5 TGTGCCAGCAGCTTGGTGGGGGGGTGGGGACGCCATTACAATGAGCAGTTCTTC CASSLVGGWGRHYNEQFF
. few TRBJ2-1 TRBV5-1 TGCGCCAGCAGCTCGATGCAGGGGAGCTACAATGAGCAGTTCTTC CASSSMQGSYNEQFF
. . TRBJ1-4 TRBV19 TGTGCCAGTAGTCCCACGGGTTCGGCTAATGAAAAACTGTTTTTT CASSPTGSANEKLFF
TRBD2 . TRBJ2-1 TRBV6-6 TGTGCCAGCAGTCAACGACTAGCGGGAGGCCATGAGCAGTTCTTC CASSQRLAGGHEQFF
. . TRBJ2-3 TRBV3-1/TRBV3-2 TGTGCCAGCAGCCAAGCGACCAATACAGATACGCAGTATTTT CASSQATNTDTQYF
. . TRBJ2-7 TRBV7-2 TGTGCCAGCAGCTTCATGGGGGAGCAGTACTTC CASSFMGEQYF
. . TRBJ2-7 TRBV28 TGTGCCAGCAGCGTCGGGGAAACCTACGAGCAGTACTTC CASSVGETYEQYF
. . TRBJ2-2 TRBV11-3 TGTGCCAGCAGCCCCCCGGCGGACGGATCCGGGGAGCTGTTTTTT CASSPPADGSGELFF
. . TRBJ2-2 TRBV30 TGTGCCTGGAGTTTGGGACACAGCACCGGGGAGCTGTTTTTT CAWSLGHSTGELFF
TRBD1 . TRBJ2-5 TRBV6-1 TGTGCCAGCAGTGCAACGGACAGGGGTGTGCAAGAGACCCAGTACTTC CASSATDRGVQETQYF